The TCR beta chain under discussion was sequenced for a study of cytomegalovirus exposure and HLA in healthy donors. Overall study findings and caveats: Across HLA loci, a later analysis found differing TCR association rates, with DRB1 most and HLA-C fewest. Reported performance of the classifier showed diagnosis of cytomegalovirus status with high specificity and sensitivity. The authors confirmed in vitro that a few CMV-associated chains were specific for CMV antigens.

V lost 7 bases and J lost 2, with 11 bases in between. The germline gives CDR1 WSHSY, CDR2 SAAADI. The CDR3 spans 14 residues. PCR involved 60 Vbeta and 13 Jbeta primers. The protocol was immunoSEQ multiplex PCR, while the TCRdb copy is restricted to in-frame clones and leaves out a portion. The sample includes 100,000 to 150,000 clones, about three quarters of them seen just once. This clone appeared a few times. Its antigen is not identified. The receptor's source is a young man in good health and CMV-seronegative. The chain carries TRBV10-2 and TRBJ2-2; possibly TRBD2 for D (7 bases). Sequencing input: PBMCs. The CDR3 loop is CASKRDTNTGELFF. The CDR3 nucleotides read TGCGCCAGCAAGCGGGACACCAACACCGGGGAGCTGTTTTTT.